The present T cell receptor (beta chain) was sequenced within a study of blood T cell repertoires in COVID-19. Across the study: Samples taken during acute and convalescent COVID-19 were collected in the United States, Italy and Spain.

V was pared by 4 bases and J by 9 bases, with 7 bases of the junction left unmatched. Looked up from germline, CDR1 is SGHRS and CDR2 is YFSETQ. CDR3 length equals 15 residues. In the original processing: How many nucleated cells were present was estimated from reference gene primer amplification. Sequenced by immunoSEQ multiplex PCR; TCRdb stores in-frame clones only, minus some. The V and J calls and clone size were taken over from that table, and D and trimming were inferred from the DNA. The sample carries approximately 25,000 clones, approximately 72% recorded once. The sample comprised peripheral blood. This chain uses TRBV5-1 with TRBJ2-1, with TRBD2 matching 13 bases. The sequence derives from an elderly woman with acute or convalescent COVID-19. CDR3: CASSQLAGGPGEQFF. In DNA form, the CDR3 reads TGCGCCAGCAGCCAACTAGCGGGAGGGCCAGGTGAGCAGTTCTTC. Supplemented by reference TRBV5-1 and TRBJ2-1, the full variable domain reads KAGVTQTPRYLIKTRGQQVTLSCSPISGHRSVSWYQQTPGQGLQFLFEYFSETQRNKGNFPGRFSGRQFSNSRSEMNVSTLELGDSALYLCASSQLAGGPGEQFFGPGTRLTVL.